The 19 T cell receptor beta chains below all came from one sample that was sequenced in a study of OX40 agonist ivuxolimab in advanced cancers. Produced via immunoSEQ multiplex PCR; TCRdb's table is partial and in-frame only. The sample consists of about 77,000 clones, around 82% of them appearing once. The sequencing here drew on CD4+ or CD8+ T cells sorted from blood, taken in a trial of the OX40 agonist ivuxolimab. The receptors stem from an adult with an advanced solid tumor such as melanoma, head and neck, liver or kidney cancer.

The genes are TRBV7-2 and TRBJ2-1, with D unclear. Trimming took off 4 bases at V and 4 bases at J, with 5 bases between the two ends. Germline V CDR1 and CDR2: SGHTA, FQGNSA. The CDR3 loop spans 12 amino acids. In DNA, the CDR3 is TGTGCCAGCAGCTCCGGGTACAATGAGCAGTTCTTC. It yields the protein CASSSGYNEQFF.

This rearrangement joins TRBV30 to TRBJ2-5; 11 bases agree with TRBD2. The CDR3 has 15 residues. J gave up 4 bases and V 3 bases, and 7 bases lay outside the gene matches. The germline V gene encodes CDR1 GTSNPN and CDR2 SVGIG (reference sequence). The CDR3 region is CAWRLSGGVRETQYF. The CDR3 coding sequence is TGTGCCTGGAGGCTTAGCGGGGGGGTAAGAGAGACCCAGTACTTC. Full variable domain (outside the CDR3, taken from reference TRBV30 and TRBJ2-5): SQTIHQWPATLVQPVGSPLSLECTVEGTSNPNLYWYRQAAGRGLQLLFYSVGIGQISSEVPQNLSASRPQDRQFILSSKKLLLSDSGFYLCAWRLSGGVRETQYFGPGTRLLVL.

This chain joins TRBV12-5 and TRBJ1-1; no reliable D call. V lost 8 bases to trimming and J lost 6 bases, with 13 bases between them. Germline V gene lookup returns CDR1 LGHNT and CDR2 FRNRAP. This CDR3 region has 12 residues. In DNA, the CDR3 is TGTGCTAGTAGGAGTGGGGAGTCTGAAGCTTTCTTT. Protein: CASRSGESEAFF.

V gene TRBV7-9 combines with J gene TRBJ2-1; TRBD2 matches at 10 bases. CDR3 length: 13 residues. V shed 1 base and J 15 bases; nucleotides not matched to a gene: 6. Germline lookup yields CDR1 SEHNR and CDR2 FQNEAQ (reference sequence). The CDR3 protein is CASSLGLAGEWFF. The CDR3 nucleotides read TGTGCCAGCAGCTTAGGCCTAGCGGGGGAGTGGTTCTTC. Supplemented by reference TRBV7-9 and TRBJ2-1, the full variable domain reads DTGVSQNPRHKITKRGQNVTFRCDPISEHNRLYWYRQTLGQGPEFLTYFQNEAQLEKSRLLSDRFSAERPKGSFSTLEIQRTEQGDSAMYLCASSLGLAGEWFFGPGTRLTVL.

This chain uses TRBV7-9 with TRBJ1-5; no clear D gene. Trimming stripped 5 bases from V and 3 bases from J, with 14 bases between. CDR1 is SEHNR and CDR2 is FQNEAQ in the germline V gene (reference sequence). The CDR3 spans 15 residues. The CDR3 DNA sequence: TGTGCCAGCAGCCGAAACGACGGTGACAATCAGCCCCAGCATTTT. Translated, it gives CASSRNDGDNQPQHF. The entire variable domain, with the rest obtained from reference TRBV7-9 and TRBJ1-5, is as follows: DTGVSQNPRHKITKRGQNVTFRCDPISEHNRLYWYRQTLGQGPEFLTYFQNEAQLEKSRLLSDRFSAERPKGSFSTLEIQRTEQGDSAMYLCASSRNDGDNQPQHFGDGTRLSIL.

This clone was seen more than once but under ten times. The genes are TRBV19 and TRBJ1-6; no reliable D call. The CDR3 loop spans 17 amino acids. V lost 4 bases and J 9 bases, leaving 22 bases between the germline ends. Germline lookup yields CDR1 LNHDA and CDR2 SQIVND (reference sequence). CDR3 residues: CASSSLVGKESGSPLHF. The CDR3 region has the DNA TGTGCCAGTAGTAGCCTCGTGGGGAAGGAGTCGGGTTCACCCCTCCACTTT.

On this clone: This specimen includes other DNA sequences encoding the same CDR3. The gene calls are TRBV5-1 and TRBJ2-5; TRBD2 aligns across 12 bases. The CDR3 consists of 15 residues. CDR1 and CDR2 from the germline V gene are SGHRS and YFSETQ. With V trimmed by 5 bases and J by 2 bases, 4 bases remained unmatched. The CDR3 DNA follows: TGCGCCAGCAGTTCCGGGACTAGCGGGCAAGAGACCCAGTACTTC. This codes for CASSSGTSGQETQYF. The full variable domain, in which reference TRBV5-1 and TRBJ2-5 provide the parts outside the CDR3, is KAGVTQTPRYLIKTRGQQVTLSCSPISGHRSVSWYQQTPGQGLQFLFEYFSETQRNKGNFPGRFSGRQFSNSRSEMNVSTLELGDSALYLCASSSGTSGQETQYFGPGTRLLVL.

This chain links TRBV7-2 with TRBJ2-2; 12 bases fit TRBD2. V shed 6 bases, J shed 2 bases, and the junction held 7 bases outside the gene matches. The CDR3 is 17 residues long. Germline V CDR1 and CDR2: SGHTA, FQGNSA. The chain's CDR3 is CASSFLTSGRNTGELFF. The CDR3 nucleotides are TGTGCCAGCAGTTTCTTGACTAGCGGGAGAAACACCGGGGAGCTGTTTTTT.

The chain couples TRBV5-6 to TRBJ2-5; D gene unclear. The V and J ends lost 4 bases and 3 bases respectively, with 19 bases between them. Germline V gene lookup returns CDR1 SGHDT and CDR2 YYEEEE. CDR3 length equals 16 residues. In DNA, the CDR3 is TGTGCCAGCAGCCCAGCAACCTACTATGACGAAGAGACCCAGTACTTC. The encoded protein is CASSPATYYDEETQYF.

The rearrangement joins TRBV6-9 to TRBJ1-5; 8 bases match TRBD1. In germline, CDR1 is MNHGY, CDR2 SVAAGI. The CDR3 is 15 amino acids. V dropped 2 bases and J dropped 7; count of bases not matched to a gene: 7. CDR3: CASSYPDRADQPQHF. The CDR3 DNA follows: TGTGCCAGCAGTTATCCGGACAGGGCGGACCAGCCCCAGCATTTT.

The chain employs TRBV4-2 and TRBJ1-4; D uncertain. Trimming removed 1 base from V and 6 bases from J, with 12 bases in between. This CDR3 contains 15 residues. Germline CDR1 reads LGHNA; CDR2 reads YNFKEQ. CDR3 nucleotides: TGTGCCAGCAGCCAAGGTCGGGCCGAGTATGAAAAACTGTTTTTT. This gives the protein CASSQGRAEYEKLFF.

The CDR3 DNA follows: TGTGCCAGCAGTGGGAGGACAGGGGTCATAAATTCACCCCTCCACTTT. Translating it yields CASSGRTGVINSPLHF. The gene calls are TRBV2 and TRBJ1-6; 9 nucleotides align to TRBD1. Germline CDR1 and CDR2: SNHLY and FYNNEI. CDR3 length: 16 amino acids. V trimming: 4 bases; J trimming: 7 bases; junction bases outside the gene matches: 8.

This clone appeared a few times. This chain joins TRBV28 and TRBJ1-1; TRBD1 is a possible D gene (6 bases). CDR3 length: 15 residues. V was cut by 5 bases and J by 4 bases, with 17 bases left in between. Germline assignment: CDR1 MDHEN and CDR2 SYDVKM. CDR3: CASSPPRGAGTEAFF. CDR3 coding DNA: TGTGCCAGCAGTCCCCCTCGGGGGGCTGGCACTGAAGCTTTCTTT.

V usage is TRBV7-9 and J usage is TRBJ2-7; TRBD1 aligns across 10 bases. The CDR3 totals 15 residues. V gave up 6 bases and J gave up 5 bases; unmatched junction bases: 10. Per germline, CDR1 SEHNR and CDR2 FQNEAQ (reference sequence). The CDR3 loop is CASRPKGTGVDEQYF. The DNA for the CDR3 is TGTGCCAGCAGACCTAAAGGGACAGGGGTCGACGAGCAGTACTTC.

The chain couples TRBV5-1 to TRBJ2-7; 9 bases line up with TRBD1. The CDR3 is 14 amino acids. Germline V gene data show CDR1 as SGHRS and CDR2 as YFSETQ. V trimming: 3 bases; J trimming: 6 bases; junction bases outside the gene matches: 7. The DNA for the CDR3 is TGCGCCAGCAGCTGGATGGGACAGGGTAGCGAGCAGTACTTC. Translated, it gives CASSWMGQGSEQYF.

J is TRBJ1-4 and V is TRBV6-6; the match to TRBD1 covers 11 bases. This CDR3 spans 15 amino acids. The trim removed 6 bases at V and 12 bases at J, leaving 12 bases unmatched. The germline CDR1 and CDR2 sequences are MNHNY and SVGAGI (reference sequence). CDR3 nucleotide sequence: TGTGCCAGCAGAACCGGACAGGGGGCCGGCCAAGAACTGTTTTTT. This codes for CASRTGQGAGQELFF.

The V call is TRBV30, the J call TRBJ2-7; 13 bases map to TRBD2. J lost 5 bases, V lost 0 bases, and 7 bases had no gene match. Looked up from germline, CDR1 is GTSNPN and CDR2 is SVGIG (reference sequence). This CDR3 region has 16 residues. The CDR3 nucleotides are TGTGCCTGGAGTGTACTAGCGGGGGGGTCCGTGCACGAGCAGTACTTC. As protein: CAWSVLAGGSVHEQYF.

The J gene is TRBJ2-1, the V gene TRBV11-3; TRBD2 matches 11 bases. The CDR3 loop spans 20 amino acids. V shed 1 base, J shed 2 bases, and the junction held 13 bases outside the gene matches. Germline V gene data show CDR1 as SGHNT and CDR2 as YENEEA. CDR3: CASSLVPPGASGGPYNEQFF. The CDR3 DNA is TGTGCCAGCAGCTTAGTCCCCCCGGGGGCTAGCGGGGGGCCCTACAATGAGCAGTTCTTC.

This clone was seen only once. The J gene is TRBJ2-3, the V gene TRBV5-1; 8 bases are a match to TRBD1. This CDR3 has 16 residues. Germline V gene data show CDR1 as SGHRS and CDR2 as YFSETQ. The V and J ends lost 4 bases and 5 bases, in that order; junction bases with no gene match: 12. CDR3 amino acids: CASSNNAGGAIDTQYF. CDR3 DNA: TGCGCCAGCAGCAACAATGCAGGGGGCGCTATAGATACGCAGTATTTT.